The rows below give T cell receptor beta chains drawn from one sample of a study of a mutant IDH1 vaccine in newly diagnosed glioma. Sequencing used immunoSEQ multiplex PCR; TCRdb keeps in-frame clones, though not all of them. The sample has 60,000 to 75,000 clones, approximately 82% seen once; the top ten hold 4.6%. Sequenced material: peripheral blood mononuclear cells (PBMCs), taken from a glioma patient treated with radiotherapy, temozolomide or both. These receptor sequences come from a woman between 18 and 29 years old with glioma. Some clones in this sample may be carry-over from other donors' samples. CDR3s include the opening cysteine and the closing phenylalanine or tryptophan. A D gene is named only where the DNA matches it firmly. Clone size is not always given. Where it is, it says once, few, many or a class for expanded clones.

>TRBV29-1|TRBD2|TRBJ2-1|once
CSVVPAGAHNEQFF
TGCAGCGTTGTTCCAGCGGGAGCCCACAATGAGCAGTTCTTC
>TRBV5-1|NA|TRBJ2-3|NA
CASSLGDTQYF
TGCGCCAGCAGCTTAGGAGATACGCAGTATTTT
>TRBV19|NA|TRBJ2-7|NA
CASSEGLGASYEQYF
TGTGCCAGTAGTGAGGGACTGGGTGCTTCCTACGAGCAGTACTTC
>TRBV18|TRBD1|TRBJ1-4|NA
CASSPWDREGEKLFF
TGTGCCAGCTCACCATGGGACAGGGAGGGCGAAAAACTGTTTTTT
>TRBV27|NA|TRBJ1-5|NA
CASSFSAGSQPQHF
TGTGCCAGCAGTTTCTCCGCGGGTTCTCAGCCCCAGCATTTT
>TRBV27|NA|TRBJ1-1|NA
CASSQVGRNTEAFF
TGTGCCAGCAGTCAAGTAGGAAGAAACACTGAAGCTTTCTTT
>TRBV5-4|NA|TRBJ1-4|NA
CASSFSSKKLFF
TGTGCCAGCAGCTTTAGTTCGAAAAAACTGTTTTTT
>TRBV5-6|NA|TRBJ2-1|NA
CASSLAGRMGEQFF
TGTGCCAGCAGCTTGGCAGGGCGGATGGGGGAGCAGTTCTTC
>TRBV14|NA|TRBJ2-7|once
CASSPAPDRSYEQYF
TGTGCCAGCAGCCCGGCCCCGGACCGGTCCTACGAGCAGTACTTC
>TRBV6-4|NA|TRBJ1-1|few
CAPPAEGPTEAFF
TGTGCCCCCCCGGCGGAGGGTCCCACTGAAGCTTTCTTT
>TRBV19|NA|TRBJ1-1|few
CAATAYAEAFF
TGTGCCGCGACCGCCTACGCTGAAGCTTTCTTT
>TRBV5-1|NA|TRBJ1-1|NA
CASSLVTGAEAFF
TGCGCCAGCAGCTTGGTGACAGGAGCTGAAGCTTTCTTT
>TRBV11-2|NA|TRBJ1-2|NA
CASSSSGPRGTF
TGTGCCAGCAGCTCCTCCGGGCCTCGAGGGACCTTC
>TRBV5-1|NA|TRBJ2-7|NA
CASSLSGPYEQYF
TGCGCCAGCAGCTTGTCCGGACCCTACGAGCAGTACTTC
>TRBV7-9|NA|TRBJ1-4|NA
CASSAGRTAESTNEKLFF
TGTGCCAGCAGCGCTGGGAGGACAGCCGAATCAACTAATGAAAAACTGTTTTTT
>TRBV19|NA|TRBJ1-2|NA
CASAGQHYGYTF
TGTGCCAGTGCAGGACAGCACTATGGCTACACCTTC
>TRBV5-5|TRBD1|TRBJ1-1|once
CASSDPSGQGARNTEAFF
TGTGCCAGCAGCGACCCATCGGGACAGGGGGCAAGGAACACTGAAGCTTTCTTT
>TRBV4-3|TRBD2|TRBJ2-2|NA
CASSHAGLASNTGELFF
TGCGCCAGCAGCCATGCAGGACTAGCGTCGAACACCGGGGAGCTGTTTTTT
>TRBV7-3|TRBD1|TRBJ1-4|few
CASSPGIGGSDEKLFF
TGTGCCAGCAGCCCCGGTATAGGGGGCTCGGATGAAAAACTGTTTTTT
>TRBV7-6|NA|TRBJ2-2|NA
CASSREGTKNTGELFF
TGTGCCAGCAGCCGCGAGGGGACAAAGAACACCGGGGAGCTGTTTTTT
>TRBV2|NA|TRBJ1-2|medium-sized
CASKGRQNYGYTF
TGTGCCAGCAAGGGTCGACAGAACTATGGCTACACCTTC
>TRBV6-1|TRBD1|TRBJ1-1|NA
CASSAWGQLNTEAFF
TGTGCCAGCAGTGCCTGGGGACAGTTGAACACTGAAGCTTTCTTT
>TRBV7-9|NA|TRBJ1-1|NA
CASSLAGVDEAFF
TGTGCCAGCAGCTTAGCCGGAGTTGACGAAGCTTTCTTT
>TRBV6-5|NA|TRBJ2-2|NA
CASSYPSPLPGELFF
TGTGCCAGCAGTTACCCCTCACCCCTACCCGGGGAGCTGTTTTTT
>TRBV6-5|NA|TRBJ2-2|NA
CASSYSRGNTGELFF
TGTGCCAGCAGTTACTCGCGGGGGAACACCGGGGAGCTGTTTTTT
>TRBV25-1|NA|TRBJ1-1|few
CASTRGPGAEAFF
TGTGCCAGCACCCGTGGGCCAGGTGCTGAAGCTTTCTTT
>TRBV19|TRBD2|TRBJ2-7|NA
CASSTLSGSYEQYF
TGTGCCAGTAGTACCCTTAGCGGGAGCTACGAGCAGTACTTC
>TRBV7-6|TRBD1|TRBJ1-1|NA
CASSARQGAYTEAFF
TGTGCCAGCAGCGCCAGACAGGGGGCGTACACTGAAGCTTTCTTT
>TRBV7-9|NA|TRBJ1-2|once
CASSQRGYGYTF
TGTGCCAGCAGCCAAAGGGGCTATGGCTACACCTTC
>TRBV11-3|TRBD1|TRBJ1-1|NA
CASSLEGWDRRLNTEAFF
TGTGCCAGCAGCTTAGAAGGTTGGGACAGGCGATTGAACACTGAAGCTTTCTTT
>TRBV5-1|NA|TRBJ2-7|NA
CASSLAGGPYEQYF
TGCGCCAGCAGCTTGGCTGGGGGCCCTTACGAGCAGTACTTC
>TRBV29-1|NA|TRBJ2-1|NA
CSVEDRGSYEQFF
TGCAGCGTTGAAGATAGAGGGAGCTATGAGCAGTTCTTC
>TRBV11-3|NA|TRBJ2-2|few
CASSSQTGITGELFF
TGTGCCAGCAGCTCGCAGACAGGAATCACCGGGGAGCTGTTTTTT
>TRBV5-1|NA|TRBJ1-1|NA
CASSLVVPGSEAFF
TGCGCCAGCAGCTTGGTGGTTCCGGGATCTGAAGCTTTCTTT
>TRBV27|NA|TRBJ1-2|NA
CASSLSRRGGVGYTF
TGTGCCAGCAGTTTATCCCGGCGGGGGGGAGTTGGCTACACCTTC
>TRBV9|NA|TRBJ1-2|NA
CASSVAALTANGYTF
TGTGCCAGCAGCGTAGCGGCCTTGACAGCGAATGGCTACACCTTC
>TRBV5-4|TRBD1|TRBJ1-6|few
CASSPRDSNSPLHF
TGTGCCAGCAGCCCGCGGGACAGCAATTCACCCCTCCACTTT
>TRBV13|NA|TRBJ2-1|NA
CASSLVANEQFF
TGTGCCAGCAGCTTAGTTGCTAATGAGCAGTTCTTC
>TRBV19|TRBD1|TRBJ2-7|NA
CASLDRGNSYEQYF
TGTGCCAGCCTTGACAGGGGAAACTCCTACGAGCAGTACTTC
>TRBV7-6|NA|TRBJ1-2|NA
CASSLGVGSYGYTF
TGTGCCAGCAGCTTAGGGGTAGGGAGTTATGGCTACACCTTC
>TRBV28|NA|TRBJ1-4|few
CASSFLSEREKLFF
TGTGCCAGCAGTTTTCTGTCCGAGCGGGAAAAACTGTTTTTT
>TRBV25-1|NA|TRBJ1-1|NA
CASRGTLTPVFGNTEAFF
TGTGCCAGCAGGGGGACTCTGACCCCAGTGTTCGGGAACACTGAAGCTTTCTTT
>TRBV19|TRBD2|TRBJ2-1|NA
CASSIGGGMFGNEQFF
TGTGCCAGTAGTATCGGCGGGGGGATGTTTGGGAATGAGCAGTTCTTC
>TRBV5-4|TRBD1|TRBJ2-7|NA
CASSPPDRVYEQYF
TGTGCCAGCAGCCCCCCGGACAGGGTCTACGAGCAGTACTTC
>TRBV6-1|NA|TRBJ2-5|few
CASSENRVGETQYF
TGTGCCAGCAGTGAAAACAGGGTGGGGGAGACCCAGTACTTC
>TRBV19|TRBD1|TRBJ1-5|NA
CASSLTGGNQPQHF
TGTGCCAGTAGTTTGACAGGGGGCAATCAGCCCCAGCATTTT
>TRBV5-6|NA|TRBJ1-4|once
CASSGGGGNEKLFF
TGTGCCAGCAGCGGGGGCGGGGGTAATGAAAAACTGTTTTTT